Detailed here is one T cell receptor (beta chain). These data are taken from a study of blood T cell repertoires in COVID-19. The wider study: T cells, B-cell-depleted T cells, or PBMCs provided the cDNA or gDNA that served as material.

Deletions cut 3 bases from V and 0 bases from J, with 15 bases between. Germline V lookup: CDR1 MRHNA, CDR2 SNTAGT. This CDR3 has 18 amino acids. Data came from immunoSEQ multiplex PCR; TCRdb stores just in-frame clones and leaves some out. Here the sample spans 140,000 to 150,000 clones, more than 75% being singletons. Sequencing was performed on PBMCs or T cells enriched from blood (not recorded which). The chain couples TRBV6-4 to TRBJ1-6, with a weak D call TRBD1 (5 bases). This clonotype originated in a woman aged 50 to 60 who had recovered from COVID-19. The CDR3 sequence is CASSEEPGMLSYNSPLHF. CDR3 coding DNA: TGTGCCAGCAGTGAAGAACCAGGGATGCTCTCCTATAATTCACCCCTCCACTTT.